This TCR beta chain was captured by sequencing in a study of cytomegalovirus exposure and HLA in healthy donors. General study results and limits: Per a later analysis, about 18,000 TCR beta sequences showed association with HLA alleles at 0.05 false discovery rate.

Worth noting for this clone: The antigen is undetermined.

Germline CDR1 MNHEY, CDR2 SVGAGI. The V gene end was trimmed by 6 bases and the J gene end by 2 bases; junction bases not matched to a gene: 1. CDR3 size: 14 residues. The PCR ran on 60 Vbeta and 13 Jbeta primers. Sequencing was performed with immunoSEQ multiplex PCR; in TCRdb, only in-frame clones are kept and a portion is missing. The data show around 110,000 clones, roughly three quarters seen once. The V and J genes are TRBV6-5 and TRBJ2-2; 9 nucleotides align to TRBD1. The specimen sequenced was PBMCs. The sequence derives from a man between 25 and 39 years old in good health and CMV-seropositive. In DNA form, the CDR3 reads TGTGCCAGCAGGGACAGGGGTAACACCGGGGAGCTGTTTTTT. This sequence encodes CASRDRGNTGELFF.